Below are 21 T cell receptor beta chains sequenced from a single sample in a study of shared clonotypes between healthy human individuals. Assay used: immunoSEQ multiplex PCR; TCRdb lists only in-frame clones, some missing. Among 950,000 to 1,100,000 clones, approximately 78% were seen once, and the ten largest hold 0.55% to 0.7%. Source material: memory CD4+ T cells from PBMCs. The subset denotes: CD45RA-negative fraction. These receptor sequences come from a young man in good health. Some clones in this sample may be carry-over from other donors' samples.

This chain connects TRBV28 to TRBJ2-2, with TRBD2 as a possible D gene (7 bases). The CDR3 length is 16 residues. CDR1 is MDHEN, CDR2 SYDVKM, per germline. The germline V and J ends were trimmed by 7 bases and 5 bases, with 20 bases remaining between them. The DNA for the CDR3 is TGTGCCAGCATCCCCAGCGGGACACTCAAAACCGGGGAGCTGTTTTTT. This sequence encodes CASIPSGTLKTGELFF.

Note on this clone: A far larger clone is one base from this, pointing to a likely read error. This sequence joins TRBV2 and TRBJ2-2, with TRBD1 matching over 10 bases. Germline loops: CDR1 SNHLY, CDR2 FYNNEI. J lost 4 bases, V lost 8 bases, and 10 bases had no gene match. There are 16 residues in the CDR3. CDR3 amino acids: CASSGTGVSLTGELFF. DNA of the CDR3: TGTGCCAGCTCCGGGACAGGGGTCAGTCTCACCGGGGAGCTGTTTTTT.

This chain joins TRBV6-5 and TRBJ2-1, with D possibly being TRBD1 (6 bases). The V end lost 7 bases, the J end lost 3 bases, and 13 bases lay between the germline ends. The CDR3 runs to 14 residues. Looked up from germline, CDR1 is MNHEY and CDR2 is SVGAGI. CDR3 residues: CASKGHSLYNEQFF. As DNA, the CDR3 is TGTGCCAGCAAGGGACATTCTCTCTACAATGAGCAGTTCTTC.

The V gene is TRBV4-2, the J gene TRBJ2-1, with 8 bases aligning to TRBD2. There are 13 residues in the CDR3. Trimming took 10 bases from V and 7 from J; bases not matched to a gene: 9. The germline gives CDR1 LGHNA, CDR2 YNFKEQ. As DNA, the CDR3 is TGTGCCACCAGGCGGAGCGGGAGAAATGAGCAGTTCTTC. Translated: CATRRSGRNEQFF.

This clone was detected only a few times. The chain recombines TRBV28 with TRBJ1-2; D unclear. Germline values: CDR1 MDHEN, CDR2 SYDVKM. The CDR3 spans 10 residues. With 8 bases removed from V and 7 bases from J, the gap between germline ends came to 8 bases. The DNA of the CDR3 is TGTGCCAGCTATAGCGTTGGCTACACCTTC. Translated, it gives CASYSVGYTF.

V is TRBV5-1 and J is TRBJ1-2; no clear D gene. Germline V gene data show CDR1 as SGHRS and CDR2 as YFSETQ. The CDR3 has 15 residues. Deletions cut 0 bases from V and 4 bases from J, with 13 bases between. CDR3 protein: CASSLEVGSAYGYTF. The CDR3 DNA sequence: TGCGCCAGCAGCTTGGAGGTGGGGTCGGCCTATGGCTACACCTTC.

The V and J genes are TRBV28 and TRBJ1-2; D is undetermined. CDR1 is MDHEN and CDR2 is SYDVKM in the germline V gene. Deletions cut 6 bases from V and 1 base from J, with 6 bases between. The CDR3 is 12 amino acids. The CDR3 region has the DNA TGTGCCAGCAGCTTTGGTAACTATGGCTACACCTTC. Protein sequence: CASSFGNYGYTF.

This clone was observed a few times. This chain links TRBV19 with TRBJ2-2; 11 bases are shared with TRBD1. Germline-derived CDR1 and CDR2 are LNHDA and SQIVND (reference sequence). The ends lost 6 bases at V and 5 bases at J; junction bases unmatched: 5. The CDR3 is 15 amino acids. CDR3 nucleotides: TGTGCCAGTAGCAGCCGGGACAGGGGGACCGGGGAGCTGTTTTTT. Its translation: CASSSRDRGTGELFF.

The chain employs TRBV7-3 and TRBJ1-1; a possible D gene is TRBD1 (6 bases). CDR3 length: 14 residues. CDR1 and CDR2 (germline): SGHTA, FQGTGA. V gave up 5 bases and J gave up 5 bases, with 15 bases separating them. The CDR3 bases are TGTGCCAGCAGCCCACAACAGGGTAGTACTGAAGCTTTCTTT. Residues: CASSPQQGSTEAFF.

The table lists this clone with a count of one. The CDR3 DNA follows: TGCGCCAGCAGCTTGGATGGGAGTAGGACAGATACGCAGTATTTT. Amino acid sequence: CASSLDGSRTDTQYF. The J gene is TRBJ2-3, the V gene TRBV5-1, with D possibly being TRBD2 (5 bases). Germline V gene data show CDR1 as SGHRS and CDR2 as YFSETQ. The CDR3 sequence is 15 residues long. Trimming took off 0 bases at V and 3 bases at J, with 11 bases between the two ends.

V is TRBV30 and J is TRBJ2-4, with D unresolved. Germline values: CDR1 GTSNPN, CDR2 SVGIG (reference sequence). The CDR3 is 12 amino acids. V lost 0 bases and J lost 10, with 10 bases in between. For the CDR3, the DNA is TGTGCCTGGAGTGTACTAAGGTGGATTCAGTACTTC. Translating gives CAWSVLRWIQYF. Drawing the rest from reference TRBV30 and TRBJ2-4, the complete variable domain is SQTIHQWPATLVQPVGSPLSLECTVEGTSNPNLYWYRQAAGRGLQLLFYSVGIGQISSEVPQNLSASRPQDRQFILSSKKLLLSDSGFYLCAWSVLRWIQYFGAGTRLSVL.

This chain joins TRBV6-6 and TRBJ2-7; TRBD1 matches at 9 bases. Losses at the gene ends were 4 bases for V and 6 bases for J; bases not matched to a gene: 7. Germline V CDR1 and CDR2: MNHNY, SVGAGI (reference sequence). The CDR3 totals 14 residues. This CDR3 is CASSSGTGFGEQYF. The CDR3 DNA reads TGTGCCAGCAGTTCCGGGACAGGGTTCGGCGAGCAGTACTTC.

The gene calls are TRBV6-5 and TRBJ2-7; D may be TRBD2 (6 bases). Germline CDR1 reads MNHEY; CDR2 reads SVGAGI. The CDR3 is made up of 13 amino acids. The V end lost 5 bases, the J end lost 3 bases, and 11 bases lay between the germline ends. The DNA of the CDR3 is TGTGCCAGCAGTCTTGGGAGGAGCTACGAGCAGTACTTC. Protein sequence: CASSLGRSYEQYF.

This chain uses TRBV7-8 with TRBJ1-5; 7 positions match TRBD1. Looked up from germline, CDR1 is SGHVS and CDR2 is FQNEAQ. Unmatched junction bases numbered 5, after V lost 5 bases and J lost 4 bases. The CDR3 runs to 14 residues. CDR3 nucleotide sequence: TGTGCCAGCAGCCCCCCAGGGGGTAATCAGCCCCAGCATTTT. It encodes CASSPPGGNQPQHF.

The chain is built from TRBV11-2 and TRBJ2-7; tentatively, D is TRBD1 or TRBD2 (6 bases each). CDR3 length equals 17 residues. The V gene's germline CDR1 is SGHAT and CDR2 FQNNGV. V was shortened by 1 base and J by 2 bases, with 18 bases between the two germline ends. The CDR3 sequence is CASSLVGGGGRTYEQYF. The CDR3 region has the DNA TGTGCCAGCAGCTTAGTAGGAGGAGGGGGACGTACCTACGAGCAGTACTTC.

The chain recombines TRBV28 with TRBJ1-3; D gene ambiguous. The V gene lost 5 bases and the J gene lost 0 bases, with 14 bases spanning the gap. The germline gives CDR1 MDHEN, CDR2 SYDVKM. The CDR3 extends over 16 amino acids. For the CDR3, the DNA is TGTGCCAGCAGTCCCCTGATATCCTACTCTGGAAACACCATATATTTT. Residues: CASSPLISYSGNTIYF.

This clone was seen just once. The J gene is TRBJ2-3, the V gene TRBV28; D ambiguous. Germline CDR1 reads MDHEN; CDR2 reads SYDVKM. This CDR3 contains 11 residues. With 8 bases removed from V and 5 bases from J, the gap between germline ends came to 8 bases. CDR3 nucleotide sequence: TGTGCCAGCCTTTCCGAAGATACGCAGTATTTT. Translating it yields CASLSEDTQYF.

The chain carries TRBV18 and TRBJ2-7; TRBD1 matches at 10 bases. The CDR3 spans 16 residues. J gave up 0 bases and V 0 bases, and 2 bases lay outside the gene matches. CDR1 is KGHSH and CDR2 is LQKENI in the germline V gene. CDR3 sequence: CASSPPRTGGSYEQYF. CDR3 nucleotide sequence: TGTGCCAGCTCACCACCGCGGACAGGGGGCTCCTACGAGCAGTACTTC.

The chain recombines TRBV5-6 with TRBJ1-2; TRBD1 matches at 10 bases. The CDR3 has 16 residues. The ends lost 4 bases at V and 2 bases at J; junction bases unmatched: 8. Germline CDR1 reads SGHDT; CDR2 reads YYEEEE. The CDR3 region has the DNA TGTGCCAGCAGCCCCCTAGTGACAGGGGGCAACTATGGCTACACCTTC. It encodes CASSPLVTGGNYGYTF.

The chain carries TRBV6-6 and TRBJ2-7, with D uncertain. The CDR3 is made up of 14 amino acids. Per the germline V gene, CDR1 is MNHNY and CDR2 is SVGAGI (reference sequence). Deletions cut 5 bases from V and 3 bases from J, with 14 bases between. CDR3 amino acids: CASSTIQTSYEQYF. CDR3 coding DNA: TGTGCCAGCAGTACAATACAGACAAGCTACGAGCAGTACTTC.

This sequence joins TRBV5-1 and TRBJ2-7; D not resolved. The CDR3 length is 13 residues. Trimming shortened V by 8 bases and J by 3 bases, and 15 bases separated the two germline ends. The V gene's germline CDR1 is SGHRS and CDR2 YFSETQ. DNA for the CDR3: TGCGCCAGTACCAGTAGCCTATACTACGAGCAGTACTTC. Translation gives CASTSSLYYEQYF.